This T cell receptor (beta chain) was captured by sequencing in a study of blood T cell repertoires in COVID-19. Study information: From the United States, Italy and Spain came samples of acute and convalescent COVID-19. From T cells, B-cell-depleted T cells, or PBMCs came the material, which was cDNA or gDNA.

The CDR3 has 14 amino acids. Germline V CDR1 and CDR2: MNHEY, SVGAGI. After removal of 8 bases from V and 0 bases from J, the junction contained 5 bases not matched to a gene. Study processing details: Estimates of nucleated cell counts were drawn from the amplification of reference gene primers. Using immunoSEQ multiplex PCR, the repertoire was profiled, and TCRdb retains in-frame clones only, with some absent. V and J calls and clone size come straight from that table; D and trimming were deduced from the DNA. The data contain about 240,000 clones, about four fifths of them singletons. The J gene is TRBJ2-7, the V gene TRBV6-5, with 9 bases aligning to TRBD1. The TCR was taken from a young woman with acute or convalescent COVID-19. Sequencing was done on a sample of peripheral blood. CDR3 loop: CASQRTGDSYEQYF. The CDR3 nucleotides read TGTGCCAGCCAGAGGACAGGGGACTCCTACGAGCAGTACTTC.